The 13 T cell receptor beta chains below were found in one sample sequenced in a study of T cells in Graves' hyperthyroidism and ophthalmopathy. TCR beta CDR3 regions were amplified from RNA. The TCR CDR3 was amplified in a first-round RT-PCR using the HTBI primer set. TCRdb redid the calling of the multiplex PCR reads with MiXCR, one entry per CDR3 protein. This table holds 300,000 to 350,000 distinct CDR3 sequences, approximately 18% found once. Sequenced: blood. The receptor set was obtained from a woman aged 45-65 years with Graves' hyperthyroidism.

The chain is built from TRBV27 and TRBJ1-4, with D unclear. Germline loops: CDR1 MNHEY, CDR2 SMNVEV (reference sequence). Trimming stripped 6 bases from V and 0 bases from J, with 8 bases between. This CDR3 spans 14 amino acids. The CDR3 nucleotides are TGTGCCAGCAGACCACTTGCAACTAATGAAAAACTGTTTTTT. This translates into CASRPLATNEKLFF.

This clonotype has ten or more counts. The rearrangement uses TRBV28 and TRBJ2-6; D gene ambiguous. Trimming cost V 10 bases and J 4 bases, with 8 bases left between them. Germline V lookup: CDR1 MDHEN, CDR2 SYDVKM. The CDR3 is 12 residues long. This CDR3 is CATHSGANVLTF. The CDR3 region has the DNA TGTGCCACCCATTCCGGGGCCAACGTCCTGACTTTC.

In this sample, this clonotype turned up a few times. The V and J genes are TRBV4-1 and TRBJ2-7, with TRBD1 matching over 11 bases. Per the germline V gene, CDR1 is MGHRA and CDR2 is YSYEKL. V lost 6 bases and J lost 0; bases outside the gene matches: 10. This CDR3 region has 17 residues. The CDR3 DNA sequence: TGCGCCAGCAGGGTGGTTGGGGGACAGGGGGTCTCCTACGAGCAGTACGTC. Amino acid sequence: CASRVVGGQGVSYEQYV.

J is TRBJ2-2 and V is TRBV27; D unresolved. There are 12 residues in the CDR3. Trimming removed 5 bases at V and 6 bases at J, with 7 bases between. Germline CDR1 is MNHEY and CDR2 is SMNVEV (reference sequence). CDR3 nucleotides: TGTGCCAGCAGTGATATATCCGGGGAGCTGTTTTTT. This encodes CASSDISGELFF.

This clonotype came up many times. J is TRBJ2-1 and V is TRBV5-1, with D perhaps TRBD1 (6 bases). Germline values: CDR1 SGHRS, CDR2 YFSETQ. The V and J ends lost 3 bases and 9 bases respectively, with 13 bases between them. The CDR3 runs to 13 residues. This chain's CDR3 is CASSSGQLSEQFF. The CDR3 coding sequence is TGCGCCAGCAGCTCCGGACAGCTCAGTGAGCAGTTCTTC.

The table lists this clonotype with a few counts. The chain has TRBV3-1 and TRBJ2-1; possibly TRBD2 for D (6 bases). V lost 1 base to trimming and J lost 0 bases, with 13 bases between them. This CDR3 has 17 amino acids. CDR1 and CDR2 (germline): LGHDT, YNNKEL (reference sequence). The chain's CDR3 is CASSQAGGVSSYNEQFF. The CDR3 DNA sequence: TGTGCCAGCAGCCAAGCGGGCGGGGTGAGCTCCTACAATGAGCAGTTCTTC.

This clonotype was detected a few times. V usage is TRBV19 and J usage is TRBJ2-5, with D tentatively TRBD2 (5 bases). The germline CDR1 and CDR2 sequences are LNHDA and SQIVND (reference sequence). This CDR3 is 16 amino acids long. Trimming removed 5 bases at V and 1 base at J, with 17 bases between. This CDR3 reads CASSEEVGLFQETQYF. CDR3 in DNA: TGTGCCAGTAGTGAGGAGGTGGGGTTGTTCCAAGAGACCCAGTACTTC.

The chain uses TRBV20-1 and TRBJ2-5, with 8 nucleotides matching TRBD2. V dropped 3 bases and J dropped 1; count of bases not matched to a gene: 7. CDR1 is DFQATT and CDR2 is SNEGSKA in the germline V gene (reference sequence). This CDR3 is 15 amino acids long. CDR3 in amino acids: CSARARGLVQETQYF. In DNA, the CDR3 is TGCAGTGCTAGGGCGAGGGGACTAGTCCAAGAGACCCAGTACTTC.

The DNA for the CDR3 is TGTGCCAGCAGCGTACAAGCGGGGGCAGGAGAGACCCAGTACTTC. It specifies CASSVQAGAGETQYF. This chain joins TRBV9 and TRBJ2-5; 8 nucleotides match TRBD2. The CDR3 is 15 residues long. Trimming took 1 base from V and 4 from J; bases not matched to a gene: 6. The germline V gene encodes CDR1 SGDLS and CDR2 YYNGEE.

A few counts support this clonotype. This chain uses TRBV7-6 with TRBJ2-1; 7 bases agree with TRBD2. This CDR3 has 15 amino acids. V shed 5 bases and J 5 bases; nucleotides not matched to a gene: 9. Germline V gives CDR1 SGHVS, CDR2 FNYEAQ. This chain's CDR3 is CASSLRSGVNNEQFF. For the CDR3, the DNA is TGTGCCAGCAGCCTCCGAAGCGGGGTTAACAATGAGCAGTTCTTC.

This clonotype was seen only a few times. This rearrangement joins TRBV18 to TRBJ2-5; no clear D gene. Germline V gene lookup returns CDR1 KGHSH and CDR2 LQKENI. This CDR3 is built from 14 residues. The V gene lost 0 bases and the J gene lost 2 bases, with 7 bases spanning the gap. The CDR3 DNA reads TGTGCCAGCTCACCACCCCACGGACAAGAGACCCAGTACTTC. Translated, it gives CASSPPHGQETQYF.

The rearrangement joins TRBV19 to TRBJ2-3; 11 nucleotides align to TRBD2. Germline values: CDR1 LNHDA, CDR2 SQIVND (reference sequence). The junction had 6 bases not matched to a gene; V was cut back by 5 bases and J by 2 bases. The CDR3 runs to 16 residues. The CDR3 DNA follows: TGTGCCAGTAGTTCCTTAGCGGGGGGGTACACAGATACGCAGTATTTT. Residues: CASSSLAGGYTDTQYF.

This clonotype was seen repeatedly, ten times or more. The chain employs TRBV6-1 and TRBJ2-1, with 7 bases matching TRBD2. The CDR3 spans 15 residues. J lost 7 bases, V lost 5 bases, and 11 bases had no gene match. Germline V gives CDR1 MNHNS, CDR2 SASEGT. The CDR3 loop reads CASSRARTSTNEQFF. Written as DNA, the CDR3 is TGTGCCAGCAGTAGGGCCCGGACTAGTACGAATGAGCAGTTCTTC.